This entry features one TCR beta chain sequence. Per the study methods: Researchers report that nucleated cell counts were estimated from reference gene primer amplification. The method was immunoSEQ multiplex PCR; TCRdb's version includes in-frame clones alone and lacks a portion of them. The DNA was the basis for D and trimming; V, J and clone size are from that table. The repertoire consists of fewer than 500,000 clones, with 80% to 90% occurring once and the leading ten covering 1.1%. This sample is drawn from a study of blood T cell repertoires in COVID-19. V lost 3 bases to trimming and J lost 3 bases, with 9 bases between them. This CDR3 is 13 amino acids long. In germline, CDR1 is MDHEN, CDR2 SYDVKM. Participant age was roughly 18 to 95 years, and participants resided in fewer than 25 US areas. Participant reports of clinical history set cohort assignment.

Input material: PBMCs or T cells enriched from blood (not recorded which). This receptor was obtained from a man aged 25-40 years who had recovered from COVID-19. The V call is TRBV28, the J call TRBJ2-7; perhaps TRBD2 as D (6 bases). The CDR3 is CASSFRGGYEQYF. The DNA of the CDR3 is TGTGCCAGCAGTTTCCGGGGAGGCTACGAGCAGTACTTC.